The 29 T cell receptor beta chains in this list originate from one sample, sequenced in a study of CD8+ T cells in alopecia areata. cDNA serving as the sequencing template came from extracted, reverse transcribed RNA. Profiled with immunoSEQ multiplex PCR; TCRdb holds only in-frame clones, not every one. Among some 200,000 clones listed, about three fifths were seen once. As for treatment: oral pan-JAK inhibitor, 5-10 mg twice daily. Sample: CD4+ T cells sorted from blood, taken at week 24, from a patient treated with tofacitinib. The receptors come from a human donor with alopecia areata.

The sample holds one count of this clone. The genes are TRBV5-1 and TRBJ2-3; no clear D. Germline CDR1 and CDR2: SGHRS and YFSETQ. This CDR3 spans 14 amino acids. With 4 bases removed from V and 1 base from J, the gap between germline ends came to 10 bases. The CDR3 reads CASSRADRTDTQYF. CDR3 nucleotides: TGCGCCAGCAGCCGGGCCGACCGCACAGATACGCAGTATTTT.

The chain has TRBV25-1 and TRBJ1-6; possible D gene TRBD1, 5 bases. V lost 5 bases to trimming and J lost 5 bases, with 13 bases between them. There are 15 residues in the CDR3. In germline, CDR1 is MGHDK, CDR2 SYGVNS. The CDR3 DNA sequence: TGTGCCAGCAGTATCCAGACAGACGATAATTCACCCCTCCACTTT. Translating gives CASSIQTDDNSPLHF.

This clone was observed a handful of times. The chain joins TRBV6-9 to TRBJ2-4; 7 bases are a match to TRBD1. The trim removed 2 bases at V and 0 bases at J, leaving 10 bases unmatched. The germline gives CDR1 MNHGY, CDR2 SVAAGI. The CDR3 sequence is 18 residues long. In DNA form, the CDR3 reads TGTGCCAGCAGTTATGGGCCGGGACAGAGGCTAGCCAAAAACATTCAGTACTTC. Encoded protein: CASSYGPGQRLAKNIQYF.

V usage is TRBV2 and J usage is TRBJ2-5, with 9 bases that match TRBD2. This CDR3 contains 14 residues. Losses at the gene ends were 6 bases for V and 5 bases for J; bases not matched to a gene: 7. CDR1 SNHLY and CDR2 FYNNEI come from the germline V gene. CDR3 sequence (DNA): TGTGCCAGCAGAGAGCGGGAGGCGACCGAGACCCAGTACTTC. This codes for CASREREATETQYF. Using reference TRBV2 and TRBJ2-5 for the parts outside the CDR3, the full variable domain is EPEVTQTPSHQVTQMGQEVILRCVPISNHLYFYWYRQILGQKVEFLVSFYNNEISEKSEIFDDQFSVERPDGSNFTLKIRSTKLEDSAMYFCASREREATETQYFGPGTRLLVL.

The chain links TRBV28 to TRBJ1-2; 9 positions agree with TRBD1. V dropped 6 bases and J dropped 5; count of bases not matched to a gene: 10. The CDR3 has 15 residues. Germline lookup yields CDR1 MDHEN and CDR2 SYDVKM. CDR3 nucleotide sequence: TGTGCCAGCAGAAAACCCGGGACAGGGAGTTATGGCTACACCTTC. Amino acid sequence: CASRKPGTGSYGYTF.

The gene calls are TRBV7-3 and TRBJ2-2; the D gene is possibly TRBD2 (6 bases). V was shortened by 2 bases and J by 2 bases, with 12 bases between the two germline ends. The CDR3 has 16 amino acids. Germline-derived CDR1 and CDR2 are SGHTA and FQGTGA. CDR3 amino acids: CASSLGSGYNTGELFF. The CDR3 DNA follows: TGTGCCAGCAGCTTAGGTAGCGGCTATAACACCGGGGAGCTGTTTTTT.

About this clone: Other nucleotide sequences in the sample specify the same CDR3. CDR3 nucleotides: TGTGCCAGCAGTTATACAGATACGCAGTATTTT. Its protein product is CASSYTDTQYF. The chain uses TRBV2 and TRBJ2-3, with D unresolved. V was shortened by 5 bases and J by 3 bases, with 3 bases between the two germline ends. There are 11 residues in the CDR3. The germline V gene encodes CDR1 SNHLY and CDR2 FYNNEI.

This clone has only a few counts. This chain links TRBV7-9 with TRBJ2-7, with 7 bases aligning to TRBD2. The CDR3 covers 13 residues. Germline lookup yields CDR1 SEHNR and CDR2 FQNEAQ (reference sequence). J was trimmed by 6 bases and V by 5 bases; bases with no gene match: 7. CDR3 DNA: TGTGCCAGCAGCATTAAAGCGGGGTCCGAGCAGTACTTC. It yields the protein CASSIKAGSEQYF.

CDR3 nucleotide sequence: TGCAGCGTTGCCGAGTACGCCCAAGAGACCCAGTACTTC. This encodes CSVAEYAQETQYF. The rearrangement uses TRBV29-1 and TRBJ2-5, with no clear D. CDR1 and CDR2 (germline): SQVTM, ANQGSEA. Trimming took 4 bases from V and 1 from J, leaving 10 bases between them. This CDR3 comprises 13 residues.

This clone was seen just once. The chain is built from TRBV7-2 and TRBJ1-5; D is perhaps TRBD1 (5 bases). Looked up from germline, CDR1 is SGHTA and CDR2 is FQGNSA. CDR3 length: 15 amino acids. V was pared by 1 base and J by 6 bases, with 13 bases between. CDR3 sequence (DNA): TGTGCCAGCAGCTTAGATGGGGGGAAATTTCAGCCCCAGCATTTT. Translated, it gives CASSLDGGKFQPQHF.

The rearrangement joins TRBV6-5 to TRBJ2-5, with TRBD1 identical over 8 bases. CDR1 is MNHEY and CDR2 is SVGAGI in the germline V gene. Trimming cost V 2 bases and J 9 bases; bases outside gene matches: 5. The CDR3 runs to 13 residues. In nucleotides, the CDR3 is TGTGCCAGCAGTTACGCAGTCAGGGGGCCCCAGTACTTC. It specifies CASSYAVRGPQYF.

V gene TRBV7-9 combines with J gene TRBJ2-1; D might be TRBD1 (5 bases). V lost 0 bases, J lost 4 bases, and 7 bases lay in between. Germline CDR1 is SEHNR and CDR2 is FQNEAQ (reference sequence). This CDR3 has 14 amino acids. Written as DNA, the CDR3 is TGTGCCAGCAGCTTAGCGACAGTATACAATGAGCAGTTCTTC. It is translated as CASSLATVYNEQFF.

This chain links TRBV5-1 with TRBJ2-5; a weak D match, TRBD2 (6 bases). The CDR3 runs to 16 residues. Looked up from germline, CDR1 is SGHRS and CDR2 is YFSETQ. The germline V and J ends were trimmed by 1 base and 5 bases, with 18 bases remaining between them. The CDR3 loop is CASSLLTGQEGETQYF. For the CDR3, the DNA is TGCGCCAGCAGCTTGCTTACAGGCCAGGAGGGGGAGACCCAGTACTTC. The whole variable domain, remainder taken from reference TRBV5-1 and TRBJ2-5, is KAGVTQTPRYLIKTRGQQVTLSCSPISGHRSVSWYQQTPGQGLQFLFEYFSETQRNKGNFPGRFSGRQFSNSRSEMNVSTLELGDSALYLCASSLLTGQEGETQYFGPGTRLLVL.

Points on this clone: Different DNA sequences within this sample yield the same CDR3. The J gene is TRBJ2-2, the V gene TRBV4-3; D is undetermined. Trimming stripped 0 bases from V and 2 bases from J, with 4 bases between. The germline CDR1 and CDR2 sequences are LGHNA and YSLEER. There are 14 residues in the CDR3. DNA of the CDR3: TGCGCCAGCAGCCAAGACCCAAACACCGGGGAGCTGTTTTTT. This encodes CASSQDPNTGELFF.

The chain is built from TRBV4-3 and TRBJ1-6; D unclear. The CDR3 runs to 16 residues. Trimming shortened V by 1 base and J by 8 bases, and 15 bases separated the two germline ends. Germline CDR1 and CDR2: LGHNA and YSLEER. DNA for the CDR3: TGCGCCAGCAGCCAAGTCTGGTCGGGTCGGGATTCACCCCTCCACTTT. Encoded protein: CASSQVWSGRDSPLHF.

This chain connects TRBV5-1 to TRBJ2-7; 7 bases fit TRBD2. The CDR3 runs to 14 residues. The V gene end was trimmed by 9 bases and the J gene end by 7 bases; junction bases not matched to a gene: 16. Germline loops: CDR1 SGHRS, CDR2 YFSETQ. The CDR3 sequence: CATSPGTMSQEQYF. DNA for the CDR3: TGCGCCACCTCTCCGGGGACTATGAGCCAAGAGCAGTACTTC.

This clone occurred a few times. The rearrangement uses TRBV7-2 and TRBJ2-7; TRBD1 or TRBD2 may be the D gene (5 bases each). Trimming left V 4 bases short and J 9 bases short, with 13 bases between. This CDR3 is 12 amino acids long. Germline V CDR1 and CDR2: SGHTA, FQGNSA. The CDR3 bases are TGTGCCAGCAGCTCGGGACCGATGGGGCAGTACTTC. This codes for CASSSGPMGQYF.

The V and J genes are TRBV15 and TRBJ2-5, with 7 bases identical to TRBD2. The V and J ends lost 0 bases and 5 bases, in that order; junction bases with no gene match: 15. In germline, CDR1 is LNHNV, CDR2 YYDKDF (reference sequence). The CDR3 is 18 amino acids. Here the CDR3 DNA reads TGTGCCACCAGCAGAGACCCATCTGGGGGAGGGCGGCTCGAGACCCAGTACTTC. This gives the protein CATSRDPSGGGRLETQYF. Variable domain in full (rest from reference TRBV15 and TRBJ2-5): DAMVIQNPRYQVTQFGKPVTLSCSQTLNHNVMYWYQQKSSQAPKLLFHYYDKDFNNEADTPDNFQSRRPNTSFCFLDIRSPGLGDTAMYLCATSRDPSGGGRLETQYFGPGTRLLVL.

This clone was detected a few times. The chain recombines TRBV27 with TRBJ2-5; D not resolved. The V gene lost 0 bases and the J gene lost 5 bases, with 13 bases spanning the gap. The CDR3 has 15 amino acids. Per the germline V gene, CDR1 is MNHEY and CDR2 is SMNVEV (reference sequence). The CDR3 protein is CASSLSPSPRETQYF. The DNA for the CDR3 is TGTGCCAGCAGTTTATCCCCCTCCCCTAGGGAGACCCAGTACTTC.

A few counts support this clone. The CDR3 spells CATQRGDSGANVLTF. The CDR3 DNA reads as TGTGCCACCCAAAGGGGCGACTCTGGGGCCAACGTCCTGACTTTC. The V call is TRBV10-3, the J call TRBJ2-6; tentative D call: TRBD1 (5 bases). With 10 bases removed from V and 0 bases from J, the gap between germline ends came to 13 bases. CDR1 and CDR2 from the germline V gene are ENHRY and SYGVKD. This CDR3 contains 15 residues.

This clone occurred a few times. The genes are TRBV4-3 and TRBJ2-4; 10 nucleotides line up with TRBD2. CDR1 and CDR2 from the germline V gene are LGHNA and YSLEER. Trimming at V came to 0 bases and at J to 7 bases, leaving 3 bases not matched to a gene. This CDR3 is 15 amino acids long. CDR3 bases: TGCGCCAGCAGCCAAGATTCTAGCGGGAGTAACATTCAGTACTTC. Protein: CASSQDSSGSNIQYF.

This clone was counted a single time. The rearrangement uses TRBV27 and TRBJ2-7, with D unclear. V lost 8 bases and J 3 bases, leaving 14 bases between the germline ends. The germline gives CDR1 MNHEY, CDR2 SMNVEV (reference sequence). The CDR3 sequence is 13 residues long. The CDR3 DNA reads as TGTGCCAGCGGTACGGGCAGGATCTACGAGCAGTACTTC. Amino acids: CASGTGRIYEQYF.

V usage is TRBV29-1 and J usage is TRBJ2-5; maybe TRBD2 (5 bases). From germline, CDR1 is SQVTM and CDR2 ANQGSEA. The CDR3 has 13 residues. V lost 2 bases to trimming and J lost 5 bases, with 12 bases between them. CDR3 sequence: CSVEWATGETQYF. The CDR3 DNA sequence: TGCAGCGTTGAATGGGCCACGGGGGAGACCCAGTACTTC.

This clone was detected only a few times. Here the CDR3 DNA reads TGTGCCAGCAGCTTAAACGAGGGGTCTGAAGCTTTCTTT. Amino acid sequence: CASSLNEGSEAFF. V and J are TRBV7-9 and TRBJ1-1; a possible D gene is TRBD1 (5 bases). V was clipped by 2 bases and J by 6 bases, with 10 bases between them. Germline CDR1 is SEHNR and CDR2 is FQNEAQ (reference sequence). The CDR3 sequence is 13 residues long.

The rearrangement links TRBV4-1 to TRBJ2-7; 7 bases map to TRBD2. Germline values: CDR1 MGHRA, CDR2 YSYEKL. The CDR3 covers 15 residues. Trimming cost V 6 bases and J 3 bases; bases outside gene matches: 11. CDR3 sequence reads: CASSALSGEGYEQYF. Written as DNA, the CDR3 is TGCGCCAGCAGTGCTCTTTCCGGGGAGGGCTACGAGCAGTACTTC.

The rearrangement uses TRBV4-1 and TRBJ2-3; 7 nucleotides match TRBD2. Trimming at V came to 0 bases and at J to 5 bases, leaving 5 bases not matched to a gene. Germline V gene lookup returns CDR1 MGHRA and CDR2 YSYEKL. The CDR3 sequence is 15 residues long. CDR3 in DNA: TGCGCCAGCAGCCAAGAAGGAGCGGGGATAGATACGCAGTATTTT. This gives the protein CASSQEGAGIDTQYF.

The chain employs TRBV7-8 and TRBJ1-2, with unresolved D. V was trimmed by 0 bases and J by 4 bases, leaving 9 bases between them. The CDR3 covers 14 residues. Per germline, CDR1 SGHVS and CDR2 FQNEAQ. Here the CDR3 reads CASSLASGSYGYTF. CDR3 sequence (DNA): TGTGCCAGCAGCTTAGCATCGGGGAGCTATGGCTACACCTTC.

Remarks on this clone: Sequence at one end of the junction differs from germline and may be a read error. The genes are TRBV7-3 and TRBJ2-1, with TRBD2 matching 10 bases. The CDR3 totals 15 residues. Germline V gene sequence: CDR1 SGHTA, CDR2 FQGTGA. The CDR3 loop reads CASSITSGAYNEQFF. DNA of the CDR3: TGTGCCAGCAGCATAACTAGCGGGGCGTACAATGAGCAGTTCTTC. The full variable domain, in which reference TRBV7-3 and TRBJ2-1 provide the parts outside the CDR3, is GAGVSQTPSNKVTEKGKYVELRCDPISGHTALYWYRQSLGQGPEFLIYFQGTGAADDSGLPNDRFFAVRPEGSVSTLKIQRTERGDSAVYLCASSITSGAYNEQFFGPGTRLTVL.

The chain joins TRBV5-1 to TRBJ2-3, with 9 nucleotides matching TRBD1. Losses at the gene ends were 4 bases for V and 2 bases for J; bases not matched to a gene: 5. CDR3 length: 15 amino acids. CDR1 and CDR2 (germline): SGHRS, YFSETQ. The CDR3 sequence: CASSPGQGLTDTQYF. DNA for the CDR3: TGCGCCAGCAGCCCGGGACAGGGCCTCACAGATACGCAGTATTTT.